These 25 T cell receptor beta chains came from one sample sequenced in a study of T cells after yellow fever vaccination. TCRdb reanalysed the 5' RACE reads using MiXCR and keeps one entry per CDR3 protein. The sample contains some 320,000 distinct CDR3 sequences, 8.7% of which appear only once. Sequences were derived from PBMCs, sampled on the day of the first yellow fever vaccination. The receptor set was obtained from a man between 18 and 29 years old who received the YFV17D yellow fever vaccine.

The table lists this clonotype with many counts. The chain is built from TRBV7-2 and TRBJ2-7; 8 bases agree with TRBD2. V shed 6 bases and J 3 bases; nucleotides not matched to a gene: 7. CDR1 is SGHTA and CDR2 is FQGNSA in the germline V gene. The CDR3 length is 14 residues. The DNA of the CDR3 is TGTGCCAGCAGACCCCGACTAGCGCTCTACGAGCAGTACTTC. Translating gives CASRPRLALYEQYF.

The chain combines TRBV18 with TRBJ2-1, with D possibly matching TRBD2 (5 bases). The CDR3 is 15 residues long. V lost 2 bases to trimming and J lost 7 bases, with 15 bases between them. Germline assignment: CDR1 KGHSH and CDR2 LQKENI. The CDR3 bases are TGTGCCAGCTCACCAAGGGCTAGCCGGGGTAATGAGCAGTTCTTC. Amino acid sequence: CASSPRASRGNEQFF. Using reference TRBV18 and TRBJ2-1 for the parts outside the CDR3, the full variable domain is NAGVMQNPRHLVRRRGQEARLRCSPMKGHSHVYWYRQLPEEGLKFMVYLQKENIIDESGMPKERFSAEFPKEGPSILRIQQVVRGDSAAYFCASSPRASRGNEQFFGPGTRLTVL.

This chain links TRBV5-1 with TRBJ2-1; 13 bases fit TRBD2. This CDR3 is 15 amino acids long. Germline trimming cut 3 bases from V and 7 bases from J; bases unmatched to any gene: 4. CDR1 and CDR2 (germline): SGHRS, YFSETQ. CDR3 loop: CASSSLAGGPNEQFF. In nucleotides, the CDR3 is TGCGCCAGCAGCTCACTAGCGGGGGGGCCAAATGAGCAGTTCTTC.

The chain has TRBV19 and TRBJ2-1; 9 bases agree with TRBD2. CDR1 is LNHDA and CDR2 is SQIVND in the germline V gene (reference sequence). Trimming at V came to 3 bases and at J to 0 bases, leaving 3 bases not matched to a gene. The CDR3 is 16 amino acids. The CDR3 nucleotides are TGTGCCAGTAGTATGGGTAGCGGGGGCTCCTACAATGAGCAGTTCTTC. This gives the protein CASSMGSGGSYNEQFF.

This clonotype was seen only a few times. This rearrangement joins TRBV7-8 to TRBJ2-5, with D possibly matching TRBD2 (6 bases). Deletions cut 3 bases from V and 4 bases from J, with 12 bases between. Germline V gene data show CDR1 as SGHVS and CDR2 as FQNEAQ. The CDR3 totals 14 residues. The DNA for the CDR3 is TGTGCCAGCAGCTTCCTCGCGGGGCGAGAGACCCAGTACTTC. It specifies CASSFLAGRETQYF.

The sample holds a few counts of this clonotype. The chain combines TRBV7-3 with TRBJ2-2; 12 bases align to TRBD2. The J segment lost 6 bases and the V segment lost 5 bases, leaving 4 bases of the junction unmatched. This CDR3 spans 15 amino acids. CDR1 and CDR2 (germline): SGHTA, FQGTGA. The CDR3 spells CASSNRLAGAGELFF. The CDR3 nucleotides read TGTGCCAGCAGCAACCGACTAGCGGGGGCCGGGGAGCTGTTTTTT.

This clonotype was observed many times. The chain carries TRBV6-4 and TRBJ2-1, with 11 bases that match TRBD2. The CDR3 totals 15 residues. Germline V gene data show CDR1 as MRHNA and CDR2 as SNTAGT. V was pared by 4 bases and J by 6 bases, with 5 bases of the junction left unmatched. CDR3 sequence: CASSGRLAGLNEQFF. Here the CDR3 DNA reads TGTGCCAGCAGTGGCCGACTAGCGGGGCTCAATGAGCAGTTCTTC.

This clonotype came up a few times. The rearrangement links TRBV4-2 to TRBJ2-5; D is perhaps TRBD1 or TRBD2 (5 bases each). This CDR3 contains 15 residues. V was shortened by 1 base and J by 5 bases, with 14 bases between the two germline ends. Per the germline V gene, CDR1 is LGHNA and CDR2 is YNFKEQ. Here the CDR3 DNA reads TGTGCCAGCAGCCAAGTCAGGGCCAGGGAGGAGACCCAGTACTTC. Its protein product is CASSQVRAREETQYF.

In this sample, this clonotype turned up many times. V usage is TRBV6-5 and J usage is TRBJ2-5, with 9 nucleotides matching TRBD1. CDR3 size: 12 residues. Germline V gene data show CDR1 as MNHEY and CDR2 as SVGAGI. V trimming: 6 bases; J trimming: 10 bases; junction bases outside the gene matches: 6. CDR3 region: CASSLPGQGQYF. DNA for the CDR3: TGTGCCAGCAGCCTACCGGGACAGGGCCAGTACTTC.

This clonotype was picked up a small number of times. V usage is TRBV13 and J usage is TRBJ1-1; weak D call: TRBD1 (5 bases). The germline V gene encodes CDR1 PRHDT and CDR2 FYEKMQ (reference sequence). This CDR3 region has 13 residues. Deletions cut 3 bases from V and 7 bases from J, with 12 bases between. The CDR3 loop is CASSLGVSIEAFF. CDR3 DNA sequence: TGTGCCAGCAGCTTGGGGGTGTCAATTGAAGCTTTCTTT.

CDR3 sequence: CASSPRSATDTQYF. CDR3 nucleotides: TGCGCCAGCAGCCCCCGTTCTGCTACAGATACGCAGTATTTT. This chain uses TRBV5-1 with TRBJ2-3; D is undetermined. Between the trimmed V and J ends, which lost 4 bases and 3 bases, there was a span of 12 bases. This CDR3 is built from 14 residues. Germline-derived CDR1 and CDR2 are SGHRS and YFSETQ.

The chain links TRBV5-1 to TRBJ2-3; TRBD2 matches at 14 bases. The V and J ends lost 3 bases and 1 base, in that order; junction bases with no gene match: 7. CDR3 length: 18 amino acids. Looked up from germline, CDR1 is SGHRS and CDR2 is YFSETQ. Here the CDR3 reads CASSSGTSGGLGTDTQYF. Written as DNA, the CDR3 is TGCGCCAGCAGCTCTGGGACTAGCGGGGGACTAGGCACAGATACGCAGTATTTT.

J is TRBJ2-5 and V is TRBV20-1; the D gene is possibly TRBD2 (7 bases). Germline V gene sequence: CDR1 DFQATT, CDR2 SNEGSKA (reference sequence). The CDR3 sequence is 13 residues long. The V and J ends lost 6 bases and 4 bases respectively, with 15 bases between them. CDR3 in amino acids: CSAPARGPETQYF. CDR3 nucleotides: TGCAGTGCCCCTGCGCGGGGGCCAGAGACCCAGTACTTC.

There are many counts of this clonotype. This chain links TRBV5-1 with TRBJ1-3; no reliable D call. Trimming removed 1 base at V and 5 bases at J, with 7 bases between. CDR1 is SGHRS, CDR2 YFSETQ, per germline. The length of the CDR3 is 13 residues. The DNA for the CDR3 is TGCGCCAGCAGCTTGTTCGGGCGAAACACCATATATTTT. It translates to CASSLFGRNTIYF. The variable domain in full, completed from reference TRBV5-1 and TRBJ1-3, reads KAGVTQTPRYLIKTRGQQVTLSCSPISGHRSVSWYQQTPGQGLQFLFEYFSETQRNKGNFPGRFSGRQFSNSRSEMNVSTLELGDSALYLCASSLFGRNTIYFGEGSWLTVV.

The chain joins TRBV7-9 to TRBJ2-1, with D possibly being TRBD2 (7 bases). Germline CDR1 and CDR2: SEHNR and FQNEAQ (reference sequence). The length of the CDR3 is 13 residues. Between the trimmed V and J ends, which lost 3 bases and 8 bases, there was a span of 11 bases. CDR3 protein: CASSFRRGHEQFF. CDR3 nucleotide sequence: TGTGCCAGCAGCTTTCGGCGGGGGCATGAGCAGTTCTTC.

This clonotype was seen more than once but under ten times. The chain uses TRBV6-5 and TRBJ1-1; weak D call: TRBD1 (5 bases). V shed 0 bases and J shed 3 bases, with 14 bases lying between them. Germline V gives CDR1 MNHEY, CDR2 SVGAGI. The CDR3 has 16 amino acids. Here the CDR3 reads CASSYSKGVGDTEAFF. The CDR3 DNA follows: TGTGCCAGCAGTTACTCGAAAGGGGTTGGGGACACTGAAGCTTTCTTT.

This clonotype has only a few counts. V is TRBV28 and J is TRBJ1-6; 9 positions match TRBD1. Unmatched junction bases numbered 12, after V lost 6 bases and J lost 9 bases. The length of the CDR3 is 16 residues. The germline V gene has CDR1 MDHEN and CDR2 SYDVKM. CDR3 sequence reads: CASRLLYRGLGSPLHF. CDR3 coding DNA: TGTGCCAGCAGGCTACTCTACAGGGGGCTTGGTTCACCCCTCCACTTT.

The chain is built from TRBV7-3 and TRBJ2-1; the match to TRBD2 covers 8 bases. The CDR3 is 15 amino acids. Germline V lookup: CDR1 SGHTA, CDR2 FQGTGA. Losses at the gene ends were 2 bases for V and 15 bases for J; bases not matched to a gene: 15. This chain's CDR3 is CASSLHQRGSEQWFF. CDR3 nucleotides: TGTGCCAGCAGCTTACACCAGCGGGGGTCTGAGCAGTGGTTCTTC.

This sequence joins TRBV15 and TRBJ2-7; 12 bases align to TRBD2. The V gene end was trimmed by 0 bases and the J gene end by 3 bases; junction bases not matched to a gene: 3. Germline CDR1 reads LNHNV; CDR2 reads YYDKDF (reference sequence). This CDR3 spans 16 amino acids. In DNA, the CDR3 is TGTGCCACCAGCAGAGAAGGACTAGCGGGGCACTACGAGCAGTACTTC. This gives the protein CATSREGLAGHYEQYF. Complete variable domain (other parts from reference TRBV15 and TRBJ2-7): DAMVIQNPRYQVTQFGKPVTLSCSQTLNHNVMYWYQQKSSQAPKLLFHYYDKDFNNEADTPDNFQSRRPNTSFCFLDIRSPGLGDTAMYLCATSREGLAGHYEQYFGPGTRLTVT.

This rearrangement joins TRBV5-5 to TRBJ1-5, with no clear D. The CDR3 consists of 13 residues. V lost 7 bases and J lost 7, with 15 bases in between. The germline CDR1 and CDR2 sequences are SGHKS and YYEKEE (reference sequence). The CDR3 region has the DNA TGTGCCAGCTCTGTGGGGAAAAGCCAGCCCCAGCATTTT. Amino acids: CASSVGKSQPQHF.

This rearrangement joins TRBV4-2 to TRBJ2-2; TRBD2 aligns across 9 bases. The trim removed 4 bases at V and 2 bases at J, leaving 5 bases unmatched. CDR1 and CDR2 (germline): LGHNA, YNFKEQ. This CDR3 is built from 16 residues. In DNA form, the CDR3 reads TGTGCCAGCAGCCCCCGAGCGGGGGGTAACACCGGGGAGCTGTTTTTT. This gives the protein CASSPRAGGNTGELFF.

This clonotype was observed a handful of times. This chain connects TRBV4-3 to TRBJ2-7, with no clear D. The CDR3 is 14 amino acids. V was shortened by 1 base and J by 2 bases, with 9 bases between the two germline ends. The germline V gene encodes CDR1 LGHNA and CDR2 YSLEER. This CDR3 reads CASSQGWQAYEQYF. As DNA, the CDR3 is TGCGCCAGCAGCCAAGGGTGGCAGGCCTACGAGCAGTACTTC.

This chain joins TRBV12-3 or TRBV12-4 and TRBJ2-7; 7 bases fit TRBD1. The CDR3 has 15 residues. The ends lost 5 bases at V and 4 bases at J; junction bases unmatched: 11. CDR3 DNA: TGTGCCAGCAGTCTGGGGGAAGGGGGCAGATACGAGCAGTACTTC. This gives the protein CASSLGEGGRYEQYF.

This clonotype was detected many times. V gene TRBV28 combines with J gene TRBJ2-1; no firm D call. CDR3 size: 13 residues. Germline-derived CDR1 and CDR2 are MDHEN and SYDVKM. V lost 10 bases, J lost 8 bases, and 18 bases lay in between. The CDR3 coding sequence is TGTGCCACCCGGGCCGGGTTCCGGGATGAGCAGTTCTTC. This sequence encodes CATRAGFRDEQFF.

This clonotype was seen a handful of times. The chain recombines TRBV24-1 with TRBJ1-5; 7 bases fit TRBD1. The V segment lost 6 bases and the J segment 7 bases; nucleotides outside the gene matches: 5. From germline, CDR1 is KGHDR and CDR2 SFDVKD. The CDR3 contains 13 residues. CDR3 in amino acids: CATSPGGWQPQHF. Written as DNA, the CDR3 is TGTGCCACCAGTCCAGGGGGATGGCAGCCCCAGCATTTT.